Following are 30 T cell receptor beta chains from one sample sequenced in a study of cytomegalovirus exposure and HLA in healthy donors. The PCR ran on 60 Vbeta and 13 Jbeta primers. Sequencing was performed with immunoSEQ multiplex PCR; in TCRdb, only in-frame clones are kept and a portion is missing. The sample has over 150,000 clones, over 65% seen once. Material: PBMCs. These receptors all come from a middle-aged woman in good health and CMV-seropositive.

The gene calls are TRBV5-1 and TRBJ2-4, with 7 bases lining up with TRBD1. Germline V gene data show CDR1 as SGHRS and CDR2 as YFSETQ. The CDR3 has 15 residues. The V and J ends lost 0 bases and 3 bases, in that order; junction bases with no gene match: 3. This chain's CDR3 is CASSLVSGGKNIQYF. The CDR3 DNA reads as TGCGCCAGCAGCTTGGTATCAGGGGGCAAAAACATTCAGTACTTC.

This sequence joins TRBV9 and TRBJ2-1; 8 bases are shared with TRBD2. CDR3 size: 13 residues. CDR1 and CDR2 (germline): SGDLS, YYNGEE. Trimming at V came to 7 bases and at J to 5 bases, leaving 5 bases not matched to a gene. The CDR3: CASGGLVHNEQFF. The CDR3 DNA follows: TGTGCCAGCGGGGGACTAGTACACAATGAGCAGTTCTTC. Full variable domain (outside the CDR3, taken from reference TRBV9 and TRBJ2-1): DSGVTQTPKHLITATGQRVTLRCSPRSGDLSVYWYQQSLDQGLQFLIQYYNGEERAKGNILERFSAQQFPDLHSELNLSSLELGDSALYFCASGGLVHNEQFFGPGTRLTVL.

A word on this clone: The sample carries other DNA sequences with the same CDR3. V and J are TRBV27 and TRBJ2-5; TRBD2 might be the D (6 bases). The CDR3 is made up of 13 amino acids. V lost 2 bases and J lost 4, with 8 bases in between. The germline gives CDR1 MNHEY, CDR2 SMNVEV (reference sequence). CDR3: CASSLTGVETQYF. In nucleotides, the CDR3 is TGTGCCAGCAGTTTAACGGGGGTAGAGACCCAGTACTTC.

In DNA form, the CDR3 reads TGTGCCAGCAGTGAGGGACTAGCGGGAGGGACCGGGGAGCTGTTTTTT. It is translated as CASSEGLAGGTGELFF. The V gene is TRBV2, the J gene TRBJ2-2; 16 bases fit TRBD2. The germline V gene has CDR1 SNHLY and CDR2 FYNNEI. The V gene end was trimmed by 3 bases and the J gene end by 5 bases; junction bases not matched to a gene: 0. This CDR3 spans 16 amino acids. The whole variable domain, filled in from reference TRBV2 and TRBJ2-2, reads EPEVTQTPSHQVTQMGQEVILRCVPISNHLYFYWYRQILGQKVEFLVSFYNNEISEKSEIFDDQFSVERPDGSNFTLKIRSTKLEDSAMYFCASSEGLAGGTGELFFGEGSRLTVL.

Only a few counts were recorded for this clone. A read error may produce the germline difference seen at one junction end. This sequence joins TRBV6-1 and TRBJ2-4; 7 bases line up with TRBD1. CDR1 MNHNS and CDR2 SASEGT come from the germline V gene. The CDR3 runs 14 residues. The CDR3 is CASREGGSKNIQYF. The CDR3 DNA is TGTGCCAGCAGGGAAGGGGGCTCCAAAAACATTCAGTACTTC.

J is TRBJ1-3 and V is TRBV9, with TRBD1 identical over 9 bases. Trimming at V came to 2 bases and at J to 8 bases, leaving 8 bases not matched to a gene. The CDR3 contains 15 residues. From germline, CDR1 is SGDLS and CDR2 YYNGEE. The CDR3 spells CASSVSGQGLHTIYF. In DNA form, the CDR3 reads TGTGCCAGCAGCGTTTCCGGACAGGGGTTGCACACCATATATTTT.

This clone showed up just once. The genes are TRBV6-1 and TRBJ1-5; 8 bases align to TRBD1. V shed 8 bases and J 1 base; nucleotides not matched to a gene: 4. Looked up from germline, CDR1 is MNHNS and CDR2 is SASEGT. The CDR3 contains 14 residues. The DNA for the CDR3 is TGTGCCAGCCTGGGACAGGTGAGCAATCAGCCCCAGCATTTT. Translation: CASLGQVSNQPQHF.

Of note for this clone: An end of the junction differs from the germline gene, which may be a read error. The chain couples TRBV2 to TRBJ2-7; tentatively, D is TRBD2 (6 bases). The germline V gene encodes CDR1 SNHLY and CDR2 FYNNEI. The CDR3 contains 13 residues. CDR3 in amino acids: CASGEAGTYEQYF. CDR3 coding DNA: TGTGCCAGCGGTGAAGCGGGCACCTACGAGCAGTACTTC.

This clone was recorded only once. The chain uses TRBV18 and TRBJ2-3; TRBD1 matches 7 bases. There are 15 residues in the CDR3. The germline V gene encodes CDR1 KGHSH and CDR2 LQKENI. The junction had 3 bases not matched to a gene; V was cut back by 3 bases and J by 0 bases. This chain's CDR3 is CASSPGQVSTDTQYF. The DNA for the CDR3 is TGTGCCAGCTCACCTGGACAGGTGAGCACAGATACGCAGTATTTT.

This chain joins TRBV2 and TRBJ2-7; 9 nucleotides align to TRBD2. Per the germline V gene, CDR1 is SNHLY and CDR2 is FYNNEI. There are 15 residues in the CDR3. Losses at the gene ends were 3 bases for V and 7 bases for J; bases not matched to a gene: 10. DNA of the CDR3: TGTGCCAGCAGTGATTGGCGCGGGAGGGCCCGGGAGCAGTACTTC. Amino acid sequence: CASSDWRGRAREQYF.

There are a few counts of this clone. The chain is built from TRBV18 and TRBJ2-5, with a possible D match to TRBD2 (5 bases). The germline V gene has CDR1 KGHSH and CDR2 LQKENI. The germline V and J ends were trimmed by 4 bases and 5 bases, with 11 bases remaining between them. This CDR3 is built from 13 residues. CDR3 sequence: CASSRIRGETQYF. The DNA for the CDR3 is TGTGCCAGCTCACGGATCCGCGGGGAGACCCAGTACTTC. Full variable domain (missing parts from reference TRBV18 and TRBJ2-5): NAGVMQNPRHLVRRRGQEARLRCSPMKGHSHVYWYRQLPEEGLKFMVYLQKENIIDESGMPKERFSAEFPKEGPSILRIQQVVRGDSAAYFCASSRIRGETQYFGPGTRLLVL.

The rearrangement uses TRBV9 and TRBJ1-1; the match to TRBD1 covers 7 bases. CDR3 length: 14 residues. Per germline, CDR1 SGDLS and CDR2 YYNGEE. With V trimmed by 5 bases and J by 0 bases, 4 bases remained unmatched. CDR3 sequence (DNA): TGTGCCAGCAGTCAAACAGGGGTGAACACTGAAGCTTTCTTT. It codes for CASSQTGVNTEAFF.

The chain links TRBV5-6 to TRBJ1-2, with D perhaps matching TRBD1 (5 bases). V lost 4 bases to trimming and J lost 4 bases, with 11 bases between them. The CDR3 contains 13 residues. CDR1 is SGHDT and CDR2 is YYEEEE in the germline V gene. The CDR3 DNA reads TGTGCCAGCAGCCCACGGGACTCCTATGGCTACACCTTC. It codes for CASSPRDSYGYTF. Drawing the rest from reference TRBV5-6 and TRBJ1-2, the complete variable domain is DAGVTQSPTHLIKTRGQQVTLRCSPKSGHDTVSWYQQALGQGPQFIFQYYEEEERQRGNFPDRFSGHQFPNYSSELNVNALLLGDSALYLCASSPRDSYGYTFGSGTRLTVV.

V is TRBV5-6 and J is TRBJ1-2; 7 bases line up with TRBD1. The CDR3 spans 14 residues. CDR1 is SGHDT and CDR2 is YYEEEE in the germline V gene. Losses at the gene ends were 4 bases for V and 7 bases for J; bases not matched to a gene: 10. Written as DNA, the CDR3 is TGTGCCAGCAGCCGTCAACAGGGGTTCGTTGGCTACACCTTC. Translating it yields CASSRQQGFVGYTF.

V is TRBV4-1 and J is TRBJ1-6; tentatively, D is TRBD1 (5 bases). The CDR3 contains 15 residues. Germline assignment: CDR1 MGHRA and CDR2 YSYEKL. Trimming shortened V by 0 bases and J by 7 bases, and 10 bases separated the two germline ends. In nucleotides, the CDR3 is TGCGCCAGCAGCCAAGAGGGGCAAGGAAATTCACCCCTCCACTTT. Protein sequence: CASSQEGQGNSPLHF.

J is TRBJ1-2 and V is TRBV4-3; D is undetermined. This CDR3 is 12 amino acids long. V gave up 4 bases and J gave up 8 bases, with 11 bases separating them. Per germline, CDR1 LGHNA and CDR2 YSLEER. CDR3 DNA sequence: TGCGCCAGCAGCCCCCGAGGGCACGGCTACACCTTC. Protein product: CASSPRGHGYTF.

This clone was observed a few times. DNA for the CDR3: TGTGCCAGCAGGGCGACTAGCGATGCCGAGCAGTACTTC. Translating it yields CASRATSDAEQYF. J is TRBJ2-7 and V is TRBV2; TRBD2 matches at 8 bases. The CDR3 sequence is 13 residues long. V lost 6 bases and J lost 6; bases outside the gene matches: 7. The germline V gene has CDR1 SNHLY and CDR2 FYNNEI. Full variable domain (missing parts from reference TRBV2 and TRBJ2-7): EPEVTQTPSHQVTQMGQEVILRCVPISNHLYFYWYRQILGQKVEFLVSFYNNEISEKSEIFDDQFSVERPDGSNFTLKIRSTKLEDSAMYFCASRATSDAEQYFGPGTRLTVT.

V and J are TRBV7-2 and TRBJ2-7; TRBD1 matches at 9 bases. Germline V gene data show CDR1 as SGHTA and CDR2 as FQGNSA. J gave up 6 bases and V 5 bases, and 8 bases lay outside the gene matches. CDR3 size: 14 residues. CDR3: CASSLGDREGEQYF. The CDR3 DNA reads as TGTGCCAGCAGCCTAGGGGACAGGGAGGGCGAGCAGTACTTC.

The J gene is TRBJ2-1, the V gene TRBV28; TRBD1 is a possible D gene (6 bases). Per the germline V gene, CDR1 is MDHEN and CDR2 is SYDVKM. The CDR3 has 12 amino acids. Trimming pared 11 bases from V and 10 bases from J, leaving 18 bases between. The CDR3 region has the DNA TGTGCCGAAGGGGGAGCAATGGGCGAGCAGTTCTTC. This encodes CAEGGAMGEQFF. Filled out from reference TRBV28 and TRBJ2-1, the complete variable domain reads DVKVTQSSRYLVKRTGEKVFLECVQDMDHENMFWYRQDPGLGLRLIYFSYDVKMKEKGDIPEGYSVSREKKERFSLILESASTNQTSMYLCAEGGAMGEQFFGPGTRLTVL.

This clone turned up a few times. The chain is built from TRBV19 and TRBJ2-1, with 7 bases matching TRBD2. This CDR3 comprises 16 residues. After removal of 2 bases from V and 0 bases from J, the junction contained 4 bases not matched to a gene. From germline, CDR1 is LNHDA and CDR2 SQIVND (reference sequence). The CDR3 nucleotides are TGTGCCAGTAGTATACTTAGCGGGCTCTCCTACAATGAGCAGTTCTTC. This sequence encodes CASSILSGLSYNEQFF.

This clone was detected a few times. J is TRBJ2-7 and V is TRBV19; D is possibly TRBD2 (5 bases). The CDR3 spans 14 residues. Trimming took 3 bases from V and 3 from J, leaving 12 bases between them. Germline V gene data show CDR1 as LNHDA and CDR2 as SQIVND (reference sequence). CDR3 residues: CASSIPSRDYEQYF. The CDR3 bases are TGTGCCAGTAGTATCCCATCCCGGGACTACGAGCAGTACTTC.

This rearrangement joins TRBV4-1 to TRBJ2-7, with TRBD2 matching over 8 bases. Germline V lookup: CDR1 MGHRA, CDR2 YSYEKL. The CDR3 length is 17 residues. V was clipped by 0 bases and J by 4 bases; unmatched bases: 11. This CDR3 is CASSQEGGLAGRYEQYF. For the CDR3, the DNA is TGCGCCAGCAGCCAAGAAGGCGGATTAGCGGGAAGATACGAGCAGTACTTC.

The chain joins TRBV5-1 to TRBJ1-5, with TRBD1 as a possible D gene (5 bases). Trimming stripped 4 bases from V and 4 bases from J, with 9 bases between. The CDR3 length is 13 residues. Germline V gene data show CDR1 as SGHRS and CDR2 as YFSETQ. This CDR3 is CASSHDSNQPQHF. The CDR3, as DNA: TGCGCCAGCAGCCACGACAGTAATCAGCCCCAGCATTTT.

This clone occurred a few times. The V call is TRBV5-1, the J call TRBJ2-3; 7 positions match TRBD2. Germline lookup yields CDR1 SGHRS and CDR2 YFSETQ. The ends lost 0 bases at V and 2 bases at J; junction bases unmatched: 6. The CDR3 length is 16 residues. CDR3: CASSLAVGDYTDTQYF. The CDR3 DNA reads as TGCGCCAGCAGCTTGGCCGTCGGGGACTACACAGATACGCAGTATTTT. The full variable domain, its missing parts supplied by reference TRBV5-1 and TRBJ2-3, is KAGVTQTPRYLIKTRGQQVTLSCSPISGHRSVSWYQQTPGQGLQFLFEYFSETQRNKGNFPGRFSGRQFSNSRSEMNVSTLELGDSALYLCASSLAVGDYTDTQYFGPGTRLTVL.

This clone was counted between two and nine times. The chain is built from TRBV7-9 and TRBJ2-1; 8 bases agree with TRBD1. Trimming took 5 bases from V and 8 from J; bases not matched to a gene: 2. The CDR3 contains 12 residues. Germline values: CDR1 SEHNR, CDR2 FQNEAQ (reference sequence). The DNA of the CDR3 is TGTGCCAGCAGCGGACAGGGCTATGAGCAGTTCTTC. This gives the protein CASSGQGYEQFF.

The chain combines TRBV7-2 with TRBJ2-1, with a possible D match to TRBD1 (6 bases). The CDR3 covers 15 residues. Looked up from germline, CDR1 is SGHTA and CDR2 is FQGNSA. V dropped 5 bases and J dropped 7 bases, with 18 bases sitting between them. The CDR3 DNA reads TGTGCCAGCAGCCGAGGGGGTAGTAAGGGTAATGAGCAGTTCTTC. It codes for CASSRGGSKGNEQFF.

This clone was observed a few times. V usage is TRBV5-6 and J usage is TRBJ1-1, with 8 bases lining up with TRBD1. V gave up 2 bases and J gave up 7 bases; unmatched junction bases: 7. CDR3 length: 14 residues. Germline V CDR1 and CDR2: SGHDT, YYEEEE. CDR3 in DNA: TGTGCCAGCAGCTTTAGCAGGGGGCGCGATGAAGCTTTCTTT. Translation: CASSFSRGRDEAFF.

The chain uses TRBV6-5 and TRBJ1-5; 9 nucleotides line up with TRBD1. CDR1 and CDR2 from the germline V gene are MNHEY and SVGAGI. Losses at the gene ends were 4 bases for V and 2 bases for J; bases not matched to a gene: 3. CDR3 length equals 15 residues. The CDR3 protein is CASSSGQGRNQPQHF. The CDR3 bases are TGTGCCAGCAGTTCGGGACAGGGCCGCAATCAGCCCCAGCATTTT.

V and J are TRBV6-6 and TRBJ2-7; D is perhaps TRBD2 (5 bases). Between the trimmed V and J ends, which lost 3 bases and 2 bases, there was a span of 11 bases. Germline lookup yields CDR1 MNHNY and CDR2 SVGAGI (reference sequence). The CDR3 extends over 14 amino acids. CDR3 residues: CASSYLDGAYEQYF. The CDR3 DNA reads as TGTGCCAGCAGTTATTTGGACGGGGCCTACGAGCAGTACTTC.

The chain employs TRBV7-9 and TRBJ2-7; a possible D gene is TRBD2 (6 bases). This CDR3 has 16 amino acids. The germline V gene has CDR1 SEHNR and CDR2 FQNEAQ (reference sequence). V lost 5 bases, J lost 2 bases, and 19 bases lay in between. The CDR3 coding sequence is TGTGCCAGCAGCCCGATGGGGGGTCGGCCACCCTACGAGCAGTACTTC. It yields the protein CASSPMGGRPPYEQYF.